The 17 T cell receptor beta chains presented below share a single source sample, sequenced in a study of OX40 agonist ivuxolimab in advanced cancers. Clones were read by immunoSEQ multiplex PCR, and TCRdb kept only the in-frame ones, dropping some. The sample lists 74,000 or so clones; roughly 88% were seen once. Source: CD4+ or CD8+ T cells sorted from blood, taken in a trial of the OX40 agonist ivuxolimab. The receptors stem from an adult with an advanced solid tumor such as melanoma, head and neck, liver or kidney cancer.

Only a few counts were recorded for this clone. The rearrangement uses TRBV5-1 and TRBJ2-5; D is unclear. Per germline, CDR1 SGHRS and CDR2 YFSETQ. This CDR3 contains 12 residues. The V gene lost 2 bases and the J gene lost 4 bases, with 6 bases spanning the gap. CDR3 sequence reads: CASSFSGETQYF. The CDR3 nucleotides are TGCGCCAGCAGCTTTTCGGGAGAGACCCAGTACTTC.

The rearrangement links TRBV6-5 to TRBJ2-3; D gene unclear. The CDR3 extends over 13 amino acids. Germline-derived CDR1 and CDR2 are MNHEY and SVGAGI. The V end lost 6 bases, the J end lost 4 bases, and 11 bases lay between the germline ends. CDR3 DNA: TGTGCCAGCAGCCCTGCTCTGGCAGATACGCAGTATTTT. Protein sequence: CASSPALADTQYF.

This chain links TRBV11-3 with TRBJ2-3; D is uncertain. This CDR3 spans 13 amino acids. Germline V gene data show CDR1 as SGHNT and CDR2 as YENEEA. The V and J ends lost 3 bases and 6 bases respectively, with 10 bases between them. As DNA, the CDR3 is TGTGCCAGCAGCTTCTCGGTTTCGGATACGCAGTATTTT. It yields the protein CASSFSVSDTQYF.

In nucleotides, the CDR3 is TGTGCCAGCAGCTTCGGCGGGGCCTCCCTCAATGAGCAGTTCTTC. Translated: CASSFGGASLNEQFF. V gene TRBV5-4 combines with J gene TRBJ2-1, with D possibly TRBD2 on 6 matching bases. The germline V gene encodes CDR1 SGHNT and CDR2 YYREEE (reference sequence). V lost 2 bases to trimming and J lost 6 bases, with 15 bases between them. The CDR3 runs 15 residues.

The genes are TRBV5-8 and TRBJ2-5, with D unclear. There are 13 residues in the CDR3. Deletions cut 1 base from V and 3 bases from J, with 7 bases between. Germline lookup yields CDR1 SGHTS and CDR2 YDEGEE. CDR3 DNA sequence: TGTGCCAGCAGCTTGATATCAAAAGAGACCCAGTACTTC. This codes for CASSLISKETQYF.

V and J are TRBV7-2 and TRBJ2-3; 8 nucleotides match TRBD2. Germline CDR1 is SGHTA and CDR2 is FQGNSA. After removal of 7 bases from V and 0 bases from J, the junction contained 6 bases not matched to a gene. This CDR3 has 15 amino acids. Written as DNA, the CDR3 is TGTGCCAGCACCGTAGCGGGAACTAGCACAGATACGCAGTATTTT. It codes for CASTVAGTSTDTQYF.

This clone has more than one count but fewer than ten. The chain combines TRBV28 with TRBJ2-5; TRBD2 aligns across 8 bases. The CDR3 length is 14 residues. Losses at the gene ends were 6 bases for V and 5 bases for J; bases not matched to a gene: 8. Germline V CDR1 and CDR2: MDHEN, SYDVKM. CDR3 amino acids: CASSRGGQGETQYF. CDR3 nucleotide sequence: TGTGCCAGCAGCCGCGGGGGGCAGGGGGAGACCCAGTACTTC.

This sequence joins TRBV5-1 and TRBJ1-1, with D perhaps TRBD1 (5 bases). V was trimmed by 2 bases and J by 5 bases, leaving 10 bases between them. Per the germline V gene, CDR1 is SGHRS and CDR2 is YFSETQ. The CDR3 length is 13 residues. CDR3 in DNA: TGCGCCAGCAGCTTTGGGGGGGAGACTGAAGCTTTCTTT. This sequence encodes CASSFGGETEAFF. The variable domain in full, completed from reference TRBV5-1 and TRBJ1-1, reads KAGVTQTPRYLIKTRGQQVTLSCSPISGHRSVSWYQQTPGQGLQFLFEYFSETQRNKGNFPGRFSGRQFSNSRSEMNVSTLELGDSALYLCASSFGGETEAFFGQGTRLTVV.

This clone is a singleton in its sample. The CDR3 DNA follows: TGTGCCAGCAGCTTAGATTTAGGGGGACGGATCTCCTACGAGCAGTACTTC. Protein product: CASSLDLGGRISYEQYF. The chain recombines TRBV11-3 with TRBJ2-7; tentative D call: TRBD1 (6 bases). The V end was cut by 0 bases, the J end by 0 bases, with 15 bases between. Looked up from germline, CDR1 is SGHNT and CDR2 is YENEEA. The CDR3 spans 17 residues. Variable domain in full (rest from reference TRBV11-3 and TRBJ2-7): EAGVVQSPRYKIIEKKQPVAFWCNPISGHNTLYWYLQNLGQGPELLIRYENEEAVDDSQLPKDRFSAERLKGVDSTLKIQPAELGDSAVYLCASSLDLGGRISYEQYFGPGTRLTVT.

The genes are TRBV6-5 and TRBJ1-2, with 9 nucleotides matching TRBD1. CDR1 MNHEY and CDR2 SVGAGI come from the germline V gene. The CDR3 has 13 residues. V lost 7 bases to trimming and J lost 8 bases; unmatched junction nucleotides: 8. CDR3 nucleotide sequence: TGTGCCAGCAACCTACAGGGGGCGGAAGGCTACACCTTC. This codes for CASNLQGAEGYTF.

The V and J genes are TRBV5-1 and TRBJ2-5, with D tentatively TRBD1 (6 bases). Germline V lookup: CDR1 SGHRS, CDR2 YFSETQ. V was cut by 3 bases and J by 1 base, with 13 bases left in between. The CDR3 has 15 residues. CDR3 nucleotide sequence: TGCGCCAGCAGCTACGGGACAATAAGCCAAGAGACCCAGTACTTC. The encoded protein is CASSYGTISQETQYF.

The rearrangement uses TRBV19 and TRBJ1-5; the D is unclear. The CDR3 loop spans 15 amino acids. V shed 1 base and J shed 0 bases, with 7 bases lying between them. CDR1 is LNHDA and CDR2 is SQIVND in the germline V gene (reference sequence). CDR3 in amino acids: CASSIGGYSNQPQHF. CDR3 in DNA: TGTGCCAGTAGTATAGGAGGTTATAGCAATCAGCCCCAGCATTTT.

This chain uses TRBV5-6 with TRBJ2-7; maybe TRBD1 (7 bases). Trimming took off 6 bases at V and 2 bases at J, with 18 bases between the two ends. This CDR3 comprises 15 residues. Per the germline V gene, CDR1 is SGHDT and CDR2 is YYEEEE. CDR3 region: CASNFRGVSTYEQYF. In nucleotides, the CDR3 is TGTGCCAGCAACTTCAGGGGGGTATCAACCTACGAGCAGTACTTC.

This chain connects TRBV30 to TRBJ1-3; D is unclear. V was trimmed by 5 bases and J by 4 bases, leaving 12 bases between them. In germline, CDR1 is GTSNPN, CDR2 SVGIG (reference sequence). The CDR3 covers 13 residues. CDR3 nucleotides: TGTGCCTGGGGGGTCACGGGAGGAAACACCATATATTTT. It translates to CAWGVTGGNTIYF.

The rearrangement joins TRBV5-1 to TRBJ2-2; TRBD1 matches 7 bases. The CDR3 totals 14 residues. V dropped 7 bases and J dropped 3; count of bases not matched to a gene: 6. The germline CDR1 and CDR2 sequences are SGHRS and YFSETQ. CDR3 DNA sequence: TGCGCCAGCTCCCGGGACAGTCACACCGGGGAGCTGTTTTTT. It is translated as CASSRDSHTGELFF.

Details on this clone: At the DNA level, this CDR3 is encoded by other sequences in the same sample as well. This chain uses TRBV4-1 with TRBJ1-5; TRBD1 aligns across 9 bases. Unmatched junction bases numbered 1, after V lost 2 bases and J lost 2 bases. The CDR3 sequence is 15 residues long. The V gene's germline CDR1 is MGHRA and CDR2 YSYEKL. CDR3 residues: CASSQRTGGNQPQHF. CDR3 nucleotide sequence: TGCGCCAGCAGCCAAAGGACAGGGGGCAATCAGCCCCAGCATTTT.

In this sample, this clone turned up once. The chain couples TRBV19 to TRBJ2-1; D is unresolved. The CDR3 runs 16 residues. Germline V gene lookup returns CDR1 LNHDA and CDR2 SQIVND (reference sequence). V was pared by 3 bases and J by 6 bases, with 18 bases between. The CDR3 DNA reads TGTGCCAGTAGTATGGACGCCGCGCGTACTCCCAATGAGCAGTTCTTC. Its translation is CASSMDAARTPNEQFF.